This passage covers 22 T cell receptor beta chains from one sample sequenced in a study of immune evolution from preneoplasia to lung adenocarcinoma. Method: immunoSEQ multiplex PCR; TCRdb's copy keeps in-frame clones and lacks some. The sample includes tens of thousands of clones, roughly 80% of them seen just once. Sequencing was performed on FFPE invasive lung adenocarcinoma tissue. Source of these receptors: a person aged 55 to 70 with lung adenocarcinoma.

This sequence joins TRBV5-8 and TRBJ2-4; D may match TRBD1 or TRBD2 (6 bases each). The CDR3 has 15 residues. Germline V CDR1 and CDR2: SGHTS, YDEGEE. V was shortened by 3 bases and J by 1 base, with 11 bases between the two germline ends. CDR3 nucleotide sequence: TGTGCCAGCAGCTGGAGGGACACGGCCAAAAACATTCAGTACTTC. Translated: CASSWRDTAKNIQYF.

V and J are TRBV2 and TRBJ2-5; TRBD2 aligns across 13 bases. With V trimmed by 4 bases and J by 9 bases, 5 bases remained unmatched. CDR3 size: 14 residues. In germline, CDR1 is SNHLY, CDR2 FYNNEI. The CDR3 here is CASSGGTSGTAQYF. CDR3 in DNA: TGTGCCAGCAGTGGGGGGACTAGCGGGACGGCCCAGTACTTC.

This clone is labeled as medium-sized. The chain uses TRBV18 and TRBJ2-3; D is unresolved. The CDR3 length is 13 residues. CDR1 is KGHSH, CDR2 LQKENI, per germline. Trimming shortened V by 6 bases and J by 3 bases, and 10 bases separated the two germline ends. In nucleotides, the CDR3 is TGTGCCAGCTCCTTCTCCAGTACAGATACGCAGTATTTT. This codes for CASSFSSTDTQYF.

The chain combines TRBV5-4 with TRBJ2-5; D is uncertain. V was clipped by 0 bases and J by 1 base, with 10 bases between them. The CDR3 has 15 amino acids. Per the germline V gene, CDR1 is SGHNT and CDR2 is YYREEE (reference sequence). The CDR3 protein is CASSLAAVVQETQYF. The CDR3 DNA follows: TGTGCCAGCAGCTTGGCCGCCGTCGTCCAAGAGACCCAGTACTTC.

About this clone itself: This specimen includes other DNA sequences encoding the same CDR3. This sequence joins TRBV5-6 and TRBJ1-1; 7 positions agree with TRBD1. CDR3 length: 14 amino acids. Germline V CDR1 and CDR2: SGHDT, YYEEEE. Unmatched junction bases numbered 5, after V lost 3 bases and J lost 3 bases. The CDR3 bases are TGTGCCAGCAGCTCCCTCAGGGGGTACACTGAAGCTTTCTTT. It is translated as CASSSLRGYTEAFF.

V usage is TRBV5-3 and J usage is TRBJ2-7; D not resolved. TRBV5-3 is identified as an open reading frame with a role that is uncertain. V was cut by 0 bases and J by 2 bases, with 9 bases left in between. The CDR3 is 14 residues long. The CDR3 loop is CARSLVTIPYEQYF. The CDR3 DNA is TGTGCCAGAAGCTTGGTTACGATACCCTACGAGCAGTACTTC.

This chain connects TRBV19 to TRBJ1-2; no definite D call. Trimming took off 3 bases at V and 4 bases at J, with 15 bases between the two ends. The CDR3 length is 15 residues. Germline loops: CDR1 LNHDA, CDR2 SQIVND (reference sequence). Here the CDR3 DNA reads TGTGCCAGTAGTATGCGTGGTGACACTGTCTATGGCTACACCTTC. This encodes CASSMRGDTVYGYTF. The variable domain in full, with the rest retrieved from reference TRBV19 and TRBJ1-2, is DGGITQSPKYLFRKEGQNVTLSCEQNLNHDAMYWYRQDPGQGLRLIYYSQIVNDFQKGDIAEGYSVSREKKESFPLTVTSAQKNPTAFYLCASSMRGDTVYGYTFGSGTRLTVV.

Only a few counts were recorded for this clone. The rearrangement links TRBV21-1 to TRBJ2-3; the table assigns TRBD2, which was not confirmed against the DNA. TRBV21-1 represents a pseudogene. The CDR3 has 18 residues. As DNA, the CDR3 is TGTGCCAGCCTCCCGGGACTAGCGGGAGGGCCATGGACAGATACGCAGTATTTT. This encodes CASLPGLAGGPWTDTQYF.

The CDR3 spells CSGHPSGREAGTDTQYF. CDR3 nucleotides: TGCAGCGGCCACCCTAGCGGGAGGGAAGCAGGCACAGATACGCAGTATTTT. This chain connects TRBV29-1 to TRBJ2-3, with TRBD2 matching 12 bases. V trimming: 7 bases; J trimming: 1 base; junction bases outside the gene matches: 12. CDR1 and CDR2 (germline): SQVTM, ANQGSEA. CDR3 length: 17 amino acids.

The V and J genes are TRBV30 and TRBJ2-2; 9 bases are shared with TRBD2. Germline V gene data show CDR1 as GTSNPN and CDR2 as SVGIG (reference sequence). The CDR3 loop spans 14 amino acids. V was clipped by 3 bases and J by 5 bases; unmatched bases: 4. The CDR3 loop reads CAWRNSGRTGELFF. The CDR3 bases are TGTGCCTGGAGAAATAGCGGGAGAACCGGGGAGCTGTTTTTT.

This chain connects TRBV5-1 to TRBJ2-7, with D hard to call. Germline V gives CDR1 SGHRS, CDR2 YFSETQ. This CDR3 spans 13 amino acids. V was shortened by 4 bases and J by 7 bases, with 15 bases between the two germline ends. CDR3 in DNA: TGCGCCAGCAGCCCGTGGACCCCACCGGAGCAGTACTTC. Protein sequence: CASSPWTPPEQYF.

This clone was counted a single time. The chain joins TRBV10-3 to TRBJ2-1; 9 bases align to TRBD1. The germline CDR1 and CDR2 sequences are ENHRY and SYGVKD. The V and J ends lost 10 bases and 4 bases, in that order; junction bases with no gene match: 5. The CDR3 spans 13 residues. In DNA, the CDR3 is TGTGCCAGCTCGGGACAGGGTTACAATGAGCAGTTCTTC. The encoded protein is CASSGQGYNEQFF.

As to this clone: At one end the junction does not follow the germline gene, possibly because of a read error. The same CDR3 can be traced to other DNA sequences in this sample. V is TRBV19 and J is TRBJ1-5; TRBD1 might be the D (6 bases). Germline V CDR1 and CDR2: LNHDA, SQIVND (reference sequence). This CDR3 region has 15 residues. The CDR3, as DNA: TGTGCCAGTAGCCTAGGACAGTGGCGCAATCAGCCCCAACATTTT. It yields the protein CASSLGQWRNQPQHF.

The V call is TRBV30, the J call TRBJ2-5; D might be TRBD1 (5 bases). In germline, CDR1 is GTSNPN, CDR2 SVGIG (reference sequence). V shed 2 bases and J shed 1 base, with 8 bases lying between them. The CDR3 loop spans 13 amino acids. CDR3 amino acids: CAWSQGAQETQYF. DNA for the CDR3: TGTGCCTGGAGTCAAGGGGCCCAAGAGACCCAGTACTTC.

The genes are TRBV7-2 and TRBJ1-2, with D unresolved. Looked up from germline, CDR1 is SGHTA and CDR2 is FQGNSA. Trimming cost V 1 base and J 2 bases, with 2 bases left between them. This CDR3 is built from 12 residues. CDR3 in amino acids: CASSLDNYGYTF. The CDR3 DNA sequence: TGTGCCAGCAGCTTAGACAACTATGGCTACACCTTC.

V and J are TRBV2 and TRBJ1-1, with TRBD1 matching 7 bases. This CDR3 is 15 amino acids long. Trimming at V came to 1 base and at J to 3 bases, leaving 5 bases not matched to a gene. Germline values: CDR1 SNHLY, CDR2 FYNNEI. The CDR3 DNA reads TGTGCCAGCAGTGAAGTACAGGGGAGGGACACTGAAGCTTTCTTT. This gives the protein CASSEVQGRDTEAFF.

This rearrangement joins TRBV7-2 to TRBJ2-7, with TRBD2 identical over 10 bases. This CDR3 comprises 18 residues. After removal of 1 base from V and 0 bases from J, the junction contained 9 bases not matched to a gene. Germline-derived CDR1 and CDR2 are SGHTA and FQGNSA. CDR3 nucleotide sequence: TGTGCCAGCAGCTTAGTGGTCGGGGCTAGCGGGGGCTCCTACGAGCAGTACTTC. It yields the protein CASSLVVGASGGSYEQYF.

This clone was recorded a few times. The V call is TRBV28, the J call TRBJ2-7, with D possibly being TRBD2 (5 bases). The V gene lost 7 bases and the J gene lost 0 bases, with 13 bases spanning the gap. This CDR3 has 14 amino acids. Germline CDR1 MDHEN, CDR2 SYDVKM. For the CDR3, the DNA is TGTGCCAGCATCGGACTCTTGAGCTCCTACGAGCAGTACTTC. Its protein is CASIGLLSSYEQYF.

This sequence joins TRBV6-1 and TRBJ1-5; D is undetermined. CDR1 and CDR2 from the germline V gene are MNHNS and SASEGT. The CDR3 spans 14 residues. V lost 10 bases and J 1 base, leaving 14 bases between the germline ends. The CDR3 nucleotides are TGTGCCACCACTCACCGAGGGAGCAATCAGCCCCAGCATTTT. It encodes CATTHRGSNQPQHF.

The V gene is TRBV19, the J gene TRBJ2-2; 12 bases match TRBD2. The CDR3 runs to 15 residues. Germline lookup yields CDR1 LNHDA and CDR2 SQIVND (reference sequence). The V and J ends lost 9 bases and 5 bases, in that order; junction bases with no gene match: 7. The CDR3 DNA follows: TGTGCCAGCCAGGGGCTAGCGGGAGGGACCGGGGAGCTGTTTTTT. As protein: CASQGLAGGTGELFF.

J is TRBJ2-3 and V is TRBV10-2; a possible D gene is TRBD2 (7 bases). V lost 2 bases and J lost 10, with 22 bases in between. There are 16 residues in the CDR3. Germline loops: CDR1 WSHSY, CDR2 SAAADI. For the CDR3, the DNA is TGCGCCAGCAGTGAGGAGGGGCTCGGGGGGCTAGGAGCGCAGTATTTT. Protein sequence: CASSEEGLGGLGAQYF.

The rearrangement links TRBV29-1 to TRBJ2-5; possible D gene TRBD2, 6 bases. V was trimmed by 4 bases and J by 7 bases, leaving 13 bases between them. This CDR3 is 12 amino acids long. Per germline, CDR1 SQVTM and CDR2 ANQGSEA. In DNA form, the CDR3 reads TGCAGCGTTGTAACTAGCCTGGCGACCCAGTACTTC. Its translation is CSVVTSLATQYF.